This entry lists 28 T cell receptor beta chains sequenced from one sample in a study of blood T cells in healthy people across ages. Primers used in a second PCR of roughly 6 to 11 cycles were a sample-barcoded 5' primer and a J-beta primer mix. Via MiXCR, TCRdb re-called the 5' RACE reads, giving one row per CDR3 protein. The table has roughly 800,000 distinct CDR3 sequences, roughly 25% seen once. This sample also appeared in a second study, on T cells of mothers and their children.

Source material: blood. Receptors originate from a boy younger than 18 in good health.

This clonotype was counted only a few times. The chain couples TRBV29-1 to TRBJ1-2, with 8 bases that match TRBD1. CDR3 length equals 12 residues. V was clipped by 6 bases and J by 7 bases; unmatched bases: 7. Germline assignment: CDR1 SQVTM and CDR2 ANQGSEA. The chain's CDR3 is CSVAQGESGYTF. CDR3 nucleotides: TGCAGCGTAGCACAGGGGGAGAGTGGCTACACCTTC.

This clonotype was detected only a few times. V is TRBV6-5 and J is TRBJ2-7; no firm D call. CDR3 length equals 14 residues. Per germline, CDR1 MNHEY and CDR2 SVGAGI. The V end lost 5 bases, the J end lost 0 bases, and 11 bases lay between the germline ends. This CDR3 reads CASSPQDSSYEQYF. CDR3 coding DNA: TGTGCCAGCAGTCCGCAAGATAGCTCCTACGAGCAGTACTTC.

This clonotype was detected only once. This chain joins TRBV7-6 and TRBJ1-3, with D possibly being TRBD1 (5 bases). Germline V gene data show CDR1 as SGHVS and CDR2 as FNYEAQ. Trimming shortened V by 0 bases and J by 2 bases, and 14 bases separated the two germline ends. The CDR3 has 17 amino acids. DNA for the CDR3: TGTGCCAGCAGCTTAGCAAATGGCGTCAGGGCTGGAAACACCATATATTTT. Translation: CASSLANGVRAGNTIYF.

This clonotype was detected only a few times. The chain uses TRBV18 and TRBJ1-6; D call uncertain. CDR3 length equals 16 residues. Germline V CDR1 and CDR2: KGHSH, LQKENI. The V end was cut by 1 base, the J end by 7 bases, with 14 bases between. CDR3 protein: CASSPRVVGRNSPLHF. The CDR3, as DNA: TGTGCCAGCTCACCACGGGTTGTGGGGAGGAATTCACCCCTCCACTTT. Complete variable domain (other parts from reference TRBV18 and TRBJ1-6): NAGVMQNPRHLVRRRGQEARLRCSPMKGHSHVYWYRQLPEEGLKFMVYLQKENIIDESGMPKERFSAEFPKEGPSILRIQQVVRGDSAAYFCASSPRVVGRNSPLHFGNGTRLTVT.

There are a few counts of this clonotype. The CDR3 loop is CASSIAGGPFYEQYF. The CDR3 DNA follows: TGTGCCAGTAGTATAGCGGGAGGCCCTTTCTACGAGCAGTACTTC. V is TRBV19 and J is TRBJ2-5, with 7 bases lining up with TRBD2. The J call may be faulty, since TRBJ2-7 better matches the DNA end. Germline V CDR1 and CDR2: LNHDA, SQIVND (reference sequence). The CDR3 extends over 15 amino acids.

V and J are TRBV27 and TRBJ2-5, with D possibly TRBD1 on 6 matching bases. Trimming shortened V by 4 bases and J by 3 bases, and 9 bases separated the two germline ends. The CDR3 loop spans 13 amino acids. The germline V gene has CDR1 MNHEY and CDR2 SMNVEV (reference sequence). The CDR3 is CASSYREKETQYF. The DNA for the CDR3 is TGTGCCAGCAGTTACAGGGAGAAAGAGACCCAGTACTTC.

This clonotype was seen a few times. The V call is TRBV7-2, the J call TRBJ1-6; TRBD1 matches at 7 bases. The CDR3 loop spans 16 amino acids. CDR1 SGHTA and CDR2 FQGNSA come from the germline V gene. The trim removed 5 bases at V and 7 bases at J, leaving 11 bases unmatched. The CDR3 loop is CASSPQGQSLNSPLHF. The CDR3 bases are TGTGCCAGCAGCCCTCAGGGACAGTCGTTAAATTCACCCCTCCACTTT.

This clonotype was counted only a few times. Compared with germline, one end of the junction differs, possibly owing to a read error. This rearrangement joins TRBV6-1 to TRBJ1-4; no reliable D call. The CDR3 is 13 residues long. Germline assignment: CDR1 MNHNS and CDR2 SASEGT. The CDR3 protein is CASSEVANEKLFF. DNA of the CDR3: TGCGCCAGCAGTGAGGTCGCTAATGAAAAACTGTTTTTT.

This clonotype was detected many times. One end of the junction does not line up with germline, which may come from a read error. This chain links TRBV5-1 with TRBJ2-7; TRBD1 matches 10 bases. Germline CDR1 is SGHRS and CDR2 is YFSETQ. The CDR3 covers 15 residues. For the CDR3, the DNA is TGTGCCAGCAGCTTAGGACAGGGGGGCTCCTACGAGCAGTACTTC. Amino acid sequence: CASSLGQGGSYEQYF.

CDR3 in amino acids: CASRPIAGGPGDTQYF. As DNA, the CDR3 is TGTGCCAGCAGACCAATAGCGGGGGGGCCCGGAGATACGCAGTATTTT. V is TRBV12-3 or TRBV12-4 and J is TRBJ2-3; 11 bases fit TRBD2. The trim removed 6 bases at V and 5 bases at J, leaving 10 bases unmatched. The length of the CDR3 is 16 residues.

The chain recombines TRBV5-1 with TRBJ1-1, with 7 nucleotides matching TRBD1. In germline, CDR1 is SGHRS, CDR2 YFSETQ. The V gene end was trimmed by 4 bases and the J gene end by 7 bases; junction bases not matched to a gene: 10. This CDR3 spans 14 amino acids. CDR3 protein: CASSARQGYYEAFF. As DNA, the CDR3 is TGCGCCAGCAGCGCGCGACAGGGTTACTATGAAGCTTTCTTT.

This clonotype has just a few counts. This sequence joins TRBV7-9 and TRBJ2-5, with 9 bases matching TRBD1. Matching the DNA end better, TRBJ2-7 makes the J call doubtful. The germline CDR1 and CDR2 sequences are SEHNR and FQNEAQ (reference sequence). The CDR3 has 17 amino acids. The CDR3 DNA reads TGTGCCAGCAGCCCGAGGGAGGGACAGGGAGAATTGCGCGAGCAGTACTTC. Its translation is CASSPREGQGELREQYF.

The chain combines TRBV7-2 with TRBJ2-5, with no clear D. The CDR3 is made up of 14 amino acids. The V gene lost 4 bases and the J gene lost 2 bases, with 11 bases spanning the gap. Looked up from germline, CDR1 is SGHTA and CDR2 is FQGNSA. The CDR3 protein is CASSSNVEQETQYF. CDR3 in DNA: TGTGCCAGCAGCTCCAACGTTGAACAAGAGACCCAGTACTTC.

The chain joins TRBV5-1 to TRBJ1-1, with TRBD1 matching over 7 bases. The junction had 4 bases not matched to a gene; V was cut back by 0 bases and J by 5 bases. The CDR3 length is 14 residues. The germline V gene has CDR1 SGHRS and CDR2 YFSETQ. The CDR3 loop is CASSLATGHTEAFF. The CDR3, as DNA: TGCGCCAGCAGCTTGGCGACAGGGCATACTGAAGCTTTCTTT. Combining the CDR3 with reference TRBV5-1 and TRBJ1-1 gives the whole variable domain KAGVTQTPRYLIKTRGQQVTLSCSPISGHRSVSWYQQTPGQGLQFLFEYFSETQRNKGNFPGRFSGRQFSNSRSEMNVSTLELGDSALYLCASSLATGHTEAFFGQGTRLTVV.

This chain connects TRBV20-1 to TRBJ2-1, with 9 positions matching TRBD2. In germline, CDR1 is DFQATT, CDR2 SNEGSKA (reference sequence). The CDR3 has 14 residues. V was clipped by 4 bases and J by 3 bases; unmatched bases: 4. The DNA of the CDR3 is TGCAGTGCTATAGCGGGGGTTGACTACAATGAGCAGTTCTTC. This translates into CSAIAGVDYNEQFF.

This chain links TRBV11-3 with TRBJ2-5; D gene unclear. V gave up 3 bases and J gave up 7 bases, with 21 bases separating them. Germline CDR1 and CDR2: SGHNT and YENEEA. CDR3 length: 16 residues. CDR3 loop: CASSLDSKIATRTQYF. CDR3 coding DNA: TGTGCCAGCAGCTTGGATTCAAAAATAGCCACGAGGACCCAGTACTTC.

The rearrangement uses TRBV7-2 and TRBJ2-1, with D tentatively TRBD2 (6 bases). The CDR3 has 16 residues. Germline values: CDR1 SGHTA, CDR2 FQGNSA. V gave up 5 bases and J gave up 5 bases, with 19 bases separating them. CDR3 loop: CASSPGGSGPHNEQFF. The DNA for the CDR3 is TGTGCCAGCAGCCCCGGGGGAAGCGGGCCCCACAATGAGCAGTTCTTC.

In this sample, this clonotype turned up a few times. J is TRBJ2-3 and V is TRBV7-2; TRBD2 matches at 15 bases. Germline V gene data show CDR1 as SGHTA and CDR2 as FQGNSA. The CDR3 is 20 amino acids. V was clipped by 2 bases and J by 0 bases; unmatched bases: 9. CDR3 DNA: TGTGCCAGCAGCTTAACCTGGACTAGCGGGAGGGCCTACAGCACAGATACGCAGTATTTT. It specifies CASSLTWTSGRAYSTDTQYF.

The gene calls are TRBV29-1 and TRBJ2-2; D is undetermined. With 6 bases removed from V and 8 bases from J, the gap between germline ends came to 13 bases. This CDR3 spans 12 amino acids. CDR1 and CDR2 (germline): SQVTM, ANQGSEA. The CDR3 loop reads CSVPGTRGELFF. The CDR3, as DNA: TGCAGCGTGCCGGGTACAAGAGGGGAGCTGTTTTTT.

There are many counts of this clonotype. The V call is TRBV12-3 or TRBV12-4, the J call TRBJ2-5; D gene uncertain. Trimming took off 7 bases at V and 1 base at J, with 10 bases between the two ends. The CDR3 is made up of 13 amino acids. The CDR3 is CASTLGSQETQYF. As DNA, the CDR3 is TGTGCCAGCACCTTGGGGTCCCAAGAGACCCAGTACTTC.

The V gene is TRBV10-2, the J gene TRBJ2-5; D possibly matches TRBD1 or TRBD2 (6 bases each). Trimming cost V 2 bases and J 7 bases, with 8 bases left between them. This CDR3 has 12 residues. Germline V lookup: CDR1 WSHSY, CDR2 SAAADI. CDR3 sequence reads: CASSEEGGTQYF. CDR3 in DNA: TGCGCCAGCAGTGAGGAGGGGGGGACCCAGTACTTC.

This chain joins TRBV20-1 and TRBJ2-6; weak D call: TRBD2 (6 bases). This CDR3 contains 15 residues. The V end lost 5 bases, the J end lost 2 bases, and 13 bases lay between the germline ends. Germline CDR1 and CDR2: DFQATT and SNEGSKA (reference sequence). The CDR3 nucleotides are TGCAGTGCTCCCAGGCGGGGCGCTGGGGCCAACGTCCTGACTTTC. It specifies CSAPRRGAGANVLTF.

The CDR3 DNA is TGTGCCAGCGTGTTGGACAGTTACAATGAGCAGTTCTTC. It yields the protein CASVLDSYNEQFF. This chain connects TRBV6-1 to TRBJ2-1; a possible D gene is TRBD1 (6 bases). V was shortened by 8 bases and J by 4 bases, with 12 bases between the two germline ends. Germline V gene sequence: CDR1 MNHNS, CDR2 SASEGT. The CDR3 contains 13 residues.

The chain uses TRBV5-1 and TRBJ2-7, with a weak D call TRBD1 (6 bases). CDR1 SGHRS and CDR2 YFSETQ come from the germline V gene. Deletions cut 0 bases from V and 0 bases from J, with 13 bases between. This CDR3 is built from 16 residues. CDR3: CASSLEWDTASYEQYF. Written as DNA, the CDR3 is TGCGCCAGCAGCTTGGAGTGGGACACTGCCTCCTACGAGCAGTACTTC.

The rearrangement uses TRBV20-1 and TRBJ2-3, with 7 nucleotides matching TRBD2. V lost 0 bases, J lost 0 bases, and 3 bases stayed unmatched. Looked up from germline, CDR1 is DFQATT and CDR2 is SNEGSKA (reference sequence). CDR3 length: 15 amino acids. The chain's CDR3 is CSARERLASTDTQYF. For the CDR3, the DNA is TGCAGTGCTAGAGAGAGACTAGCTAGCACAGATACGCAGTATTTT.

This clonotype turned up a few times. CDR3: CASSRVRGGAQETQYF. The CDR3 DNA is TGTGCCAGCAGCCGCGTTCGGGGGGGGGCCCAGGAGACCCAGTACTTC. This chain links TRBV11-2 with TRBJ2-1; 8 bases line up with TRBD2. The J call may be faulty, since TRBJ2-5 better matches the DNA end. This CDR3 has 16 residues. Germline loops: CDR1 SGHAT, CDR2 FQNNGV.

CDR3 loop: CASSLMTGAGGYTF. CDR3 sequence (DNA): TGTGCCAGCAGCCTAATGACAGGGGCAGGAGGCTACACCTTC. V is TRBV12-3 or TRBV12-4 and J is TRBJ1-2, with TRBD1 identical over 8 bases. This CDR3 contains 14 residues. Trimming took 6 bases from V and 8 from J; bases not matched to a gene: 11.

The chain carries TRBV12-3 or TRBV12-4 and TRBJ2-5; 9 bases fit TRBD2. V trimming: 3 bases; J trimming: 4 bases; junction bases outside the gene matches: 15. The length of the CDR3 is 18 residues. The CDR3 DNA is TGTGCCAGCAGTTTTGAGACTAGCGGATACTCTGGGGGAGAGACCCAGTACTTC. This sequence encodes CASSFETSGYSGGETQYF.